The 27 T cell receptor beta chains in this list originate from one sample, sequenced in a study of regulatory T cells in long-lasting Graves disease. The time point was: newly diagnosed GD, antithyroid drugs for less than 3 months. After RNA was extracted from PBMCs, the TCR library was made from it. Arm-PCR of CDR3 regions and iRepertoire HTBI primers were used to build TCR beta libraries. Using its own MiXCR run on the multiplex PCR reads, TCRdb lists one record per CDR3 protein. The data contain approximately 310,000 distinct CDR3 sequences, approximately 20% of them singletons. The starting material was peripheral blood mononuclear cells (PBMCs), obtained at new diagnosis, from a patient treated with antithyroid drugs. The receptors were sampled from a female donor with Graves disease.

The chain is built from TRBV18 and TRBJ2-1, with TRBD1 matching 9 bases. This CDR3 comprises 16 residues. Germline CDR1 KGHSH, CDR2 LQKENI. After removal of 2 bases from V and 4 bases from J, the junction contained 6 bases not matched to a gene. CDR3 in amino acids: CASSPGTGMNYNEQFF. CDR3 DNA: TGTGCCAGCTCACCAGGGACAGGGATGAATTACAATGAGCAGTTCTTC.

This clonotype was counted at least ten times. The chain combines TRBV27 with TRBJ1-3; D unclear. With 5 bases removed from V and 4 bases from J, the gap between germline ends came to 15 bases. The CDR3 is 15 residues long. The germline CDR1 and CDR2 sequences are MNHEY and SMNVEV (reference sequence). The CDR3 loop reads CASSPLLPSGNTIYF. Here the CDR3 DNA reads TGTGCCAGCAGTCCCCTACTCCCGTCGGGAAACACCATATATTTT.

This clonotype showed up many times. V usage is TRBV6-2 or TRBV6-3 and J usage is TRBJ1-2, with a tentative D call TRBD1 (5 bases). Deletions cut 10 bases from V and 4 bases from J, with 16 bases between. The CDR3 loop spans 13 amino acids. Looked up from germline, CDR1 is MNHEY and CDR2 is SVGEGT. The CDR3 loop is CATGGKRGYGYTF. Written as DNA, the CDR3 is TGTGCCACCGGGGGAAAGCGGGGCTATGGCTACACCTTC.

The J gene is TRBJ2-5, the V gene TRBV2; a possible D gene is TRBD2 (7 bases). V gave up 6 bases and J gave up 4 bases, with 18 bases separating them. CDR1 and CDR2 from the germline V gene are SNHLY and FYNNEI. The CDR3 has 15 amino acids. The CDR3 nucleotides are TGTGCCAGCAGCGGGGGGCGGGGTGGTATAGAGACCCAGTACTTC. It yields the protein CASSGGRGGIETQYF.

There are a few counts of this clonotype. V usage is TRBV12-3 or TRBV12-4 and J usage is TRBJ1-5, with no clear D. CDR3 size: 13 residues. Trimming shortened V by 3 bases and J by 6 bases, and 9 bases separated the two germline ends. The CDR3 reads CASSFAGRQPQHF. CDR3 nucleotides: TGTGCCAGCAGTTTTGCGGGCCGTCAGCCCCAGCATTTT.

In this sample, this clonotype turned up many times. The chain couples TRBV28 to TRBJ2-3; D ambiguous. Between the trimmed V and J ends, which lost 6 bases and 6 bases, there was a span of 7 bases. Germline V CDR1 and CDR2: MDHEN, SYDVKM. The CDR3 has 11 amino acids. CDR3 sequence reads: CASSPLDTQYF. The CDR3 DNA is TGTGCCAGCAGCCCCCTGGATACGCAGTATTTT. The variable domain in full, with the rest retrieved from reference TRBV28 and TRBJ2-3, is DVKVTQSSRYLVKRTGEKVFLECVQDMDHENMFWYRQDPGLGLRLIYFSYDVKMKEKGDIPEGYSVSREKKERFSLILESASTNQTSMYLCASSPLDTQYFGPGTRLTVL.

The table lists this clonotype with many counts. This chain connects TRBV9 to TRBJ1-6; no definite D call. The germline V gene has CDR1 SGDLS and CDR2 YYNGEE. The CDR3 extends over 17 amino acids. V was pared by 4 bases and J by 6 bases, with 20 bases between. The CDR3, as DNA: TGTGCCAGCAGCCCCGATAGTGGGAGTAATATTAATTCACCCCTCCACTTT. Amino acid sequence: CASSPDSGSNINSPLHF.

This clonotype came up many times. The J gene is TRBJ2-5, the V gene TRBV29-1; possible D gene TRBD2, 6 bases. CDR3 size: 13 residues. Germline V CDR1 and CDR2: SQVTM, ANQGSEA. Trimming cost V 3 bases and J 5 bases, with 13 bases left between them. The CDR3 reads CSVELRGGETQYF. CDR3 sequence (DNA): TGCAGCGTTGAGTTGCGAGGAGGGGAGACCCAGTACTTC.

This clonotype showed up many times. The chain employs TRBV6-1 and TRBJ1-1, with D possibly TRBD1 on 5 matching bases. In germline, CDR1 is MNHNS, CDR2 SASEGT. The length of the CDR3 is 15 residues. V gave up 1 base and J gave up 3 bases, with 12 bases separating them. The CDR3 DNA reads as TGTGCCAGCAGTGAAGAGTGGGGCAGACACACTGAAGCTTTCTTT. It translates to CASSEEWGRHTEAFF.

The chain combines TRBV19 with TRBJ1-4; 7 nucleotides align to TRBD1. V lost 4 bases and J lost 4; bases outside the gene matches: 6. This CDR3 region has 15 residues. Germline CDR1 and CDR2: LNHDA and SQIVND (reference sequence). Here the CDR3 DNA reads TGTGCCAGTAGTACCCGACAGGGAGGTAATGAAAAACTGTTTTTT. It translates to CASSTRQGGNEKLFF.

This chain uses TRBV27 with TRBJ2-5, with D perhaps TRBD1 (6 bases). Trimming removed 6 bases at V and 4 bases at J, with 21 bases between. The CDR3 extends over 16 amino acids. Germline V gene data show CDR1 as MNHEY and CDR2 as SMNVEV (reference sequence). DNA for the CDR3: TGTGCCAGCAGGGGGTGGGGGCAGGGTGGTATAGAGACCCAGTACTTC. Amino acid sequence: CASRGWGQGGIETQYF.

This chain joins TRBV7-8 and TRBJ2-5; 8 bases match TRBD1. The CDR3 sequence is 14 residues long. Germline V gives CDR1 SGHVS, CDR2 FQNEAQ. Trimming cost V 3 bases and J 6 bases; bases outside gene matches: 6. As DNA, the CDR3 is TGTGCCAGCAGCTTGGGCCAGGGGGCGAAGACCCAGTACTTC. This codes for CASSLGQGAKTQYF.

The sample holds many counts of this clonotype. The V call is TRBV2, the J call TRBJ2-3; 7 positions match TRBD1. CDR3 length equals 13 residues. Losses at the gene ends were 8 bases for V and 2 bases for J; bases not matched to a gene: 4. Per germline, CDR1 SNHLY and CDR2 FYNNEI. The CDR3 sequence: CASLDRVTDTQYF. Here the CDR3 DNA reads TGTGCCAGCCTCGACAGGGTCACAGATACGCAGTATTTT. Complete variable domain (other parts from reference TRBV2 and TRBJ2-3): EPEVTQTPSHQVTQMGQEVILRCVPISNHLYFYWYRQILGQKVEFLVSFYNNEISEKSEIFDDQFSVERPDGSNFTLKIRSTKLEDSAMYFCASLDRVTDTQYFGPGTRLTVL.

V is TRBV6-5 and J is TRBJ1-1; 7 bases agree with TRBD1. Germline assignment: CDR1 MNHEY and CDR2 SVGAGI. CDR3 length: 15 residues. J lost 3 bases, V lost 3 bases, and 7 bases had no gene match. CDR3 DNA sequence: TGTGCCAGCAGTTATTCCACTACAGGGGACACTGAAGCTTTCTTT. As protein: CASSYSTTGDTEAFF.

There are many counts of this clonotype. The chain combines TRBV5-1 with TRBJ2-7; TRBD1 matches 7 bases. Germline loops: CDR1 SGHRS, CDR2 YFSETQ. V trimming: 4 bases; J trimming: 1 base; junction bases outside the gene matches: 11. The CDR3 has 16 amino acids. In DNA form, the CDR3 reads TGCGCCAGCAGCCAAAAACAGGGGTCATCATCCTACGAGCAGTACTTC. This codes for CASSQKQGSSSYEQYF.

This clonotype was detected only once. The conserved phenylalanine or tryptophan normally closing the CDR3 is absent here, so this likely arose from a read error. The chain combines TRBV18 with TRBJ2-1, with D perhaps TRBD1 or TRBD2 (5 bases each). The CDR3 loop spans 16 amino acids. CDR1 and CDR2 from the germline V gene are KGHSH and LQKENI. V was clipped by 3 bases and J by 3 bases, with 15 bases between them. This CDR3 reads CASSPRSGTGYNEQFC. The CDR3 DNA reads as TGTGCCAGCTCACCCCGGTCCGGGACGGGCTACAATGAGCAGTTCTGC.

Many counts were recorded for this clonotype. The genes are TRBV6-2 or TRBV6-3 and TRBJ2-7, with a weak D call TRBD2 (5 bases). The CDR3 consists of 13 residues. Trimming took off 4 bases at V and 4 bases at J, with 11 bases between the two ends. Germline V gene lookup returns CDR1 MNHEY and CDR2 SVGEGT. In DNA, the CDR3 is TGTGCCAGCAGTTCAGCCGGGGAATACGAGCAGTACTTC. Protein product: CASSSAGEYEQYF.

About this clonotype itself: No DNA is shown, since the ends of the CDR3 on it are uncertain; the CDR3 is the one TCRdb lists. The CDR3 loop is CASRVRTVASGANVLSF. This chain joins TRBV28 and TRBJ2-6; TRBD1, the table's D call, was not compared with the DNA. The CDR3 adds up to 17 amino acids, both ends counted. Per the germline V gene, CDR1 is MDHEN and CDR2 is SYDVKM.

This clonotype was picked up many times. V usage is TRBV19 and J usage is TRBJ1-1; unclear D gene. Germline V gene sequence: CDR1 LNHDA, CDR2 SQIVND (reference sequence). The CDR3 contains 13 residues. The V gene lost 4 bases and the J gene lost 3 bases, with 9 bases spanning the gap. CDR3 bases: TGTGCCAGTAGTAATGTGAGGGACACTGAAGCTTTCTTT. Translated, it gives CASSNVRDTEAFF.

This clonotype occurred many times. This chain connects TRBV20-1 to TRBJ2-1; weak D call: TRBD2 (5 bases). The CDR3 is 18 residues long. V gave up 0 bases and J gave up 4 bases, with 22 bases separating them. In germline, CDR1 is DFQATT, CDR2 SNEGSKA (reference sequence). DNA of the CDR3: TGCAGTGCTAGAGATGAAGGAGGCCCCGGGAAGCAATACAATGAGCAGTTCTTC. This gives the protein CSARDEGGPGKQYNEQFF.

The chain employs TRBV6-1 and TRBJ2-7, with 9 bases that match TRBD1. The J call may be wrong; the DNA end is better matched by TRBJ2-5. The CDR3 length is 14 residues. Germline V CDR1 and CDR2: MNHNS, SASEGT. The CDR3 nucleotides read TGTGCCAGCACCTATACAGGGGGCTGGGAGACCCAGTACTTC. This translates into CASTYTGGWETQYF.

This clonotype was seen once. This chain connects TRBV5-6 to TRBJ1-1, with a tentative D call TRBD1 (6 bases). Germline values: CDR1 SGHDT, CDR2 YYEEEE. This CDR3 has 13 residues. V was cut by 6 bases and J by 2 bases, with 11 bases left in between. The CDR3 protein is CASNLQGNTEAFF. The DNA for the CDR3 is TGTGCCAGCAACCTACAGGGTAACACTGAAGCTTTCTTT.

This clonotype was detected once. This chain links TRBV11-1 with TRBJ2-7; a possible D gene is TRBD2 (6 bases). The CDR3 loop spans 13 amino acids. The V gene lost 7 bases and the J gene lost 7 bases, with 17 bases spanning the gap. Germline CDR1 SGHAT, CDR2 FQDESV (reference sequence). DNA of the CDR3: TGTGCCAGCACTACGGGGACTGAGCAGGAGCAGTACTTC. Translating gives CASTTGTEQEQYF.

At least ten counts were recorded for this clonotype. This chain links TRBV5-1 with TRBJ2-5, with 7 bases identical to TRBD2. There are 14 residues in the CDR3. Germline assignment: CDR1 SGHRS and CDR2 YFSETQ. V lost 3 bases, J lost 3 bases, and 5 bases stayed unmatched. CDR3 in amino acids: CASSSAGVKETQYF. The CDR3 bases are TGCGCCAGCAGCTCGGCGGGGGTAAAAGAGACCCAGTACTTC.

This clonotype was seen many times. The V call is TRBV6-1, the J call TRBJ1-6; 9 bases fit TRBD1. This CDR3 region has 13 residues. CDR1 and CDR2 from the germline V gene are MNHNS and SASEGT. Germline trimming cut 5 bases from V and 9 bases from J; bases unmatched to any gene: 2. CDR3 in DNA: TGTGCCAGCAGTCCGACAGGGGGTTCACCCCTCCACTTT. Translation gives CASSPTGGSPLHF.

This clonotype has just one count. This rearrangement joins TRBV7-3 to TRBJ2-1; perhaps TRBD2 as D (6 bases). The length of the CDR3 is 15 residues. Trimming took 1 base from V and 9 from J, leaving 16 bases between them. Germline lookup yields CDR1 SGHTA and CDR2 FQGTGA. CDR3 nucleotide sequence: TGTGCCAGCAGCTTAAGCCTTACTAGCAACAGTGAGCAGTTCTTC. This gives the protein CASSLSLTSNSEQFF.

CDR3 region: CASSTAGRDQPQHF. The CDR3 DNA is TGTGCCAGTAGTACCGCGGGCAGGGATCAGCCCCAGCATTTT. The chain joins TRBV19 to TRBJ1-5, with D possibly being TRBD1 (5 bases). The V end lost 4 bases, the J end lost 5 bases, and 12 bases lay between the germline ends. CDR3 length equals 14 residues. The germline CDR1 and CDR2 sequences are LNHDA and SQIVND (reference sequence).